Below, 27 T cell receptor beta chains from the same sample are listed, as sequenced in a study of cytomegalovirus exposure and HLA in healthy donors. Researchers ran the PCR with 60 Vbeta and 13 Jbeta primers. Produced via immunoSEQ multiplex PCR; TCRdb's table is partial and in-frame only. The sample lists more than 85,000 clones, approximately 76% occurring once. The sample was PBMCs. The receptors shown here come from a man aged 40-55 years in good health and CMV-seronegative.

The rearrangement uses TRBV10-3 and TRBJ2-7; maybe TRBD1 (6 bases). This CDR3 is built from 17 residues. Trimming removed 0 bases from V and 4 bases from J, with 19 bases in between. Per germline, CDR1 ENHRY and CDR2 SYGVKD. The CDR3 loop is CAISESKGIGQGYEQYF. CDR3 nucleotides: TGTGCCATCAGTGAGTCGAAGGGGATAGGGCAGGGGTACGAGCAGTACTTC.

This chain uses TRBV29-1 with TRBJ2-3; the match to TRBD2 covers 9 bases. The CDR3 consists of 14 residues. Losses at the gene ends were 4 bases for V and 2 bases for J; bases not matched to a gene: 4. Germline V CDR1 and CDR2: SQVTM, ANQGSEA. The CDR3 reads CSVGLAGTTDTQYF. DNA for the CDR3: TGCAGCGTTGGCCTAGCGGGAACCACAGATACGCAGTATTTT.

By sample share, this clone is medium-sized. The genes are TRBV30 and TRBJ2-2; possibly TRBD2 for D (6 bases). The germline V and J ends were trimmed by 0 bases and 6 bases, with 14 bases remaining between them. CDR1 and CDR2 (germline): GTSNPN, SVGIG (reference sequence). This CDR3 has 15 amino acids. The CDR3, as DNA: TGTGCCTGGAGTGTTGGCGGGGCGGCGGCCGGGGAGCTGTTTTTT. Translating gives CAWSVGGAAAGELFF.

The V gene is TRBV11-2, the J gene TRBJ2-7; 11 nucleotides align to TRBD2. CDR3 length: 16 residues. Germline V gene sequence: CDR1 SGHAT, CDR2 FQNNGV. Trimming took 4 bases from V and 0 from J; bases not matched to a gene: 5. Here the CDR3 reads CASSSRLAGSSYEQYF. CDR3 bases: TGTGCCAGCAGCTCTAGACTAGCGGGGAGCTCCTACGAGCAGTACTTC. Drawing the rest from reference TRBV11-2 and TRBJ2-7, the complete variable domain is EAGVAQSPRYKIIEKRQSVAFWCNPISGHATLYWYQQILGQGPKLLIQFQNNGVVDDSQLPKDRFSAERLKGVDSTLKIQPAKLEDSAVYLCASSSRLAGSSYEQYFGPGTRLTVT.

The chain employs TRBV9 and TRBJ2-5; 9 nucleotides line up with TRBD1. This CDR3 is 16 amino acids long. Germline-derived CDR1 and CDR2 are SGDLS and YYNGEE. The trim removed 0 bases at V and 4 bases at J, leaving 7 bases unmatched. The CDR3 coding sequence is TGTGCCAGCAGCGTAGGTGACAGGGGGTCGGGAGAGACCCAGTACTTC. Protein: CASSVGDRGSGETQYF.

This chain joins TRBV6-5 and TRBJ1-5, with TRBD1 identical over 8 bases. Germline trimming cut 0 bases from V and 4 bases from J; bases unmatched to any gene: 5. The CDR3 has 16 residues. Per germline, CDR1 MNHEY and CDR2 SVGAGI. The CDR3 is CASSYSGQGRNQPQHF. The CDR3 DNA reads TGTGCCAGCAGTTACTCCGGACAGGGTCGTAATCAGCCCCAGCATTTT.

The chain couples TRBV27 to TRBJ2-7, with D perhaps TRBD1 (6 bases). Trimming removed 0 bases from V and 4 bases from J, with 10 bases in between. In germline, CDR1 is MNHEY, CDR2 SMNVEV (reference sequence). The CDR3 extends over 14 amino acids. The CDR3 DNA reads TGTGCCAGCAGTTTATCCGGGACAAGTTACGAGCAGTACTTC. Translation: CASSLSGTSYEQYF.

The genes are TRBV21-1 and TRBJ2-1; no DNA check was done on the table's D call, TRBD2. TRBV21-1 is tagged as a pseudogene. The CDR3 consists of 20 residues. In DNA, the CDR3 is TGTGCCAGCAGCAGATGGACTAGCGGGGAGGAACATTTCTCCTACAATGAGCAGTTCTTC. Its translation is CASSRWTSGEEHFSYNEQFF.

The J gene is TRBJ1-6, the V gene TRBV6-5; D call uncertain. The CDR3 has 14 residues. CDR1 and CDR2 (germline): MNHEY, SVGAGI. Trimming left V 2 bases short and J 11 bases short, with 13 bases between. The CDR3 is CASSYQSLVPPLHF. Here the CDR3 DNA reads TGTGCCAGCAGTTACCAATCACTGGTGCCACCCCTCCACTTT.

The V gene is TRBV27, the J gene TRBJ2-1; 11 nucleotides line up with TRBD1. This CDR3 is 14 amino acids long. CDR1 is MNHEY, CDR2 SMNVEV, per germline (reference sequence). V was pared by 2 bases and J by 9 bases, with 3 bases of the junction left unmatched. The DNA of the CDR3 is TGTGCCAGCAGTTTACGGACAGGGGGCCTTGAGCAGTTCTTC. This gives the protein CASSLRTGGLEQFF.

The chain has TRBV6-6 and TRBJ1-5; the D is unclear. Germline V gives CDR1 MNHNY, CDR2 SVGAGI (reference sequence). The ends were cut back, 6 bases at V and 1 base at J, with 10 bases in the middle. CDR3 length: 14 amino acids. CDR3 loop: CASREGISNQPQHF. Written as DNA, the CDR3 is TGTGCCAGCAGGGAGGGAATCAGCAATCAGCCCCAGCATTTT.

This CDR3 reads CASMGLVTWPGEQFF. CDR3 nucleotide sequence: TGTGCCAGCATGGGACTAGTGACGTGGCCAGGTGAGCAGTTCTTC. The chain has TRBV6-1 and TRBJ2-1; 8 bases are shared with TRBD2. With V trimmed by 7 bases and J by 9 bases, 14 bases remained unmatched. Germline CDR1 and CDR2: MNHNS and SASEGT. The CDR3 spans 15 residues.

This clone occurred a few times. The V call is TRBV10-1, the J call TRBJ2-1, with 9 bases fitting TRBD2. The CDR3 runs to 15 residues. V dropped 5 bases and J dropped 9; count of bases not matched to a gene: 11. Germline lookup yields CDR1 WNHNN and CDR2 SYGVQD (reference sequence). The CDR3 DNA reads TGCGCCAGCAGTCTGGGGCGGGAGGGCCGTGGTGAGCAGTTCTTC. Translating gives CASSLGREGRGEQFF.

This clone was counted a single time. This chain links TRBV19 with TRBJ2-2, with a weak D call TRBD2 (6 bases). This CDR3 has 13 amino acids. Germline-derived CDR1 and CDR2 are LNHDA and SQIVND (reference sequence). V dropped 7 bases and J dropped 5 bases, with 11 bases sitting between them. CDR3 in amino acids: CASTEGNTGELFF. The CDR3, as DNA: TGTGCCAGTACGGAGGGAAATACCGGGGAGCTGTTTTTT. Looking up the rest from reference TRBV19 and TRBJ2-2 gives the full variable domain: DGGITQSPKYLFRKEGQNVTLSCEQNLNHDAMYWYRQDPGQGLRLIYYSQIVNDFQKGDIAEGYSVSREKKESFPLTVTSAQKNPTAFYLCASTEGNTGELFFGEGSRLTVL.

The rearrangement uses TRBV7-9 and TRBJ2-7; unclear D gene. The CDR3 consists of 11 residues. Germline CDR1 and CDR2: SEHNR and FQNEAQ (reference sequence). The ends were cut back, 5 bases at V and 4 bases at J, with 6 bases in the middle. In DNA form, the CDR3 reads TGTGCCAGCAGCGGAGCTTACGAGCAGTACTTC. Its translation is CASSGAYEQYF. Full variable domain (rest looked up from reference TRBV7-9 and TRBJ2-7): DTGVSQNPRHKITKRGQNVTFRCDPISEHNRLYWYRQTLGQGPEFLTYFQNEAQLEKSRLLSDRFSAERPKGSFSTLEIQRTEQGDSAMYLCASSGAYEQYFGPGTRLTVT.

This clone was seen a single time. Mismatch with germline at one junction end may stem from a read error. The chain couples TRBV18 to TRBJ1-1; tentatively, D is TRBD1 (6 bases). The CDR3 loop spans 16 amino acids. The V gene's germline CDR1 is KGHSH and CDR2 LQKENI. The CDR3 nucleotides are TGTGCCAGCTTACCACGCCAGGGGACATCGAACACTGAAGCTTTCTTT. This gives the protein CASLPRQGTSNTEAFF.

The chain uses TRBV7-9 and TRBJ1-2; D is undetermined. The V end was cut by 4 bases, the J end by 5 bases, with 8 bases between. This CDR3 comprises 12 residues. The germline gives CDR1 SEHNR, CDR2 FQNEAQ (reference sequence). CDR3 nucleotide sequence: TGTGCCAGCAGCTCCGACTATTATGGCTACACCTTC. Its protein is CASSSDYYGYTF.

The genes are TRBV28 and TRBJ2-1; TRBD1 matches 10 bases. CDR3 length: 18 residues. The V gene's germline CDR1 is MDHEN and CDR2 SYDVKM. The V segment lost 7 bases and the J segment 11 bases; nucleotides outside the gene matches: 23. CDR3 sequence (DNA): TGTGCCAGCACCCAAGCGAAATTGGGGACAGGGGTTCCACCAAAGCAGTTCTTC. Residues: CASTQAKLGTGVPPKQFF.

The chain has TRBV27 and TRBJ2-3, with 8 bases identical to TRBD2. Germline values: CDR1 MNHEY, CDR2 SMNVEV (reference sequence). This CDR3 is 15 amino acids long. Trimming at V came to 6 bases and at J to 2 bases, leaving 7 bases not matched to a gene. The CDR3 loop reads CASSNVAGFTDTQYF. As DNA, the CDR3 is TGTGCCAGCAGCAACGTAGCGGGGTTCACAGATACGCAGTATTTT.

This clone was observed a handful of times. V usage is TRBV18 and J usage is TRBJ2-2, with D uncertain. Trimming left V 8 bases short and J 2 bases short, with 18 bases between. Germline-derived CDR1 and CDR2 are KGHSH and LQKENI. The CDR3 has 16 amino acids. Here the CDR3 DNA reads TGTGCCAGCACCCCCGTGGCGGTCCCAAACACCGGGGAGCTGTTTTTT. The encoded protein is CASTPVAVPNTGELFF.

This sequence joins TRBV7-9 and TRBJ2-3; TRBD2 matches at 10 bases. CDR3 size: 16 residues. Trimming took 5 bases from V and 5 from J; bases not matched to a gene: 10. CDR1 and CDR2 from the germline V gene are SEHNR and FQNEAQ (reference sequence). This chain's CDR3 is CASSPRLAGELDTQYF. The CDR3 coding sequence is TGTGCCAGCAGCCCCAGGCTAGCGGGAGAATTAGATACGCAGTATTTT.

This clone was counted a single time. This chain links TRBV2 with TRBJ2-2; possibly TRBD1 for D (6 bases). The CDR3 runs to 15 residues. Germline CDR1 and CDR2: SNHLY and FYNNEI. The V end lost 5 bases, the J end lost 5 bases, and 15 bases lay between the germline ends. CDR3 amino acids: CASSKSGALTGELFF. CDR3 nucleotide sequence: TGTGCCAGCAGTAAATCAGGGGCACTAACCGGGGAGCTGTTTTTT.

The chain combines TRBV5-1 with TRBJ2-3, with D uncertain. CDR1 and CDR2 (germline): SGHRS, YFSETQ. Deletions cut 0 bases from V and 1 base from J, with 12 bases between. The CDR3 covers 16 residues. In DNA, the CDR3 is TGCGCCAGCAGCTTGGCATTTCAGGCAGGCACAGATACGCAGTATTTT. Its translation: CASSLAFQAGTDTQYF.

The chain's CDR3 is CASSSTTSGSGYEQYF. The CDR3 DNA reads as TGTGCCAGCAGCTCAACTACTAGCGGGAGCGGCTACGAGCAGTACTTC. The genes are TRBV7-9 and TRBJ2-7, with 11 bases fitting TRBD2. V lost 4 bases and J lost 3; bases outside the gene matches: 8. Germline assignment: CDR1 SEHNR and CDR2 FQNEAQ (reference sequence). The CDR3 loop spans 16 amino acids.

This chain connects TRBV15 to TRBJ1-1, with D possibly being TRBD1 (5 bases). Trimming pared 8 bases from V and 0 bases from J, leaving 13 bases between. In germline, CDR1 is LNHNV, CDR2 YYDKDF (reference sequence). This CDR3 region has 14 residues. The CDR3 sequence is CATATGLLNTEAFF. DNA for the CDR3: TGTGCCACCGCAACAGGACTACTGAACACTGAAGCTTTCTTT. The variable domain in full, with the rest retrieved from reference TRBV15 and TRBJ1-1, is DAMVIQNPRYQVTQFGKPVTLSCSQTLNHNVMYWYQQKSSQAPKLLFHYYDKDFNNEADTPDNFQSRRPNTSFCFLDIRSPGLGDTAMYLCATATGLLNTEAFFGQGTRLTVV.

This chain's CDR3 is CASSKSPPRITQIYEQYF. CDR3 DNA sequence: TGTGCCAGCAGCAAAAGCCCCCCACGCATAACCCAAATCTACGAGCAGTACTTC. V gene TRBV21-1 combines with J gene TRBJ2-7; TRBD2 is the table's D call, not checked against the DNA. TRBV21-1 is a pseudogene segment. This CDR3 region has 18 residues.

The rearrangement links TRBV5-5 to TRBJ2-7, with 15 positions matching TRBD2. Germline CDR1 SGHKS, CDR2 YYEKEE (reference sequence). V lost 4 bases to trimming and J lost 4 bases; unmatched junction nucleotides: 15. This CDR3 is 19 amino acids long. This chain's CDR3 is CASSLGTGGLAGGPYEQYF. The DNA for the CDR3 is TGTGCCAGCAGCCTGGGGACAGGCGGACTAGCGGGAGGGCCGTACGAGCAGTACTTC.